This T cell receptor beta chain is from a study of vaccination and CD4 T cells after COVID-19. To note about this clonotype: Its target is unknown.

The CDR3 totals 13 residues. Trimming shortened V by 5 bases and J by 0 bases, and 7 bases separated the two germline ends. Germline loops: CDR1 LNHNV, CDR2 YYDKDF (reference sequence). Treatment: roughly ten-day PBMC culture with coronavirus spike peptide pools or control peptides (ViraFEST assay). Sequencing of DNA taken from cultured CD4+ T cells relied on the Oncomine TCR Beta short-read assay. A single record per CDR3 protein comes from TCRdb applying MiXCR to the PCR reads. The data contain about 18,000 distinct CDR3 sequences, roughly 73% of them singletons. The source was CD4+ T cells from blood, cultured in vitro, collected after SARS-CoV-2 vaccination. The rearrangement uses TRBV15 and TRBJ1-1, with D uncertain. The receptor was derived from a human donor who received a COVID-19 vaccine. CDR3 protein: CATSPGLNTEAFF. CDR3 bases: TGTGCCACCAGCCCAGGTCTGAACACTGAAGCTTTCTTT. The full variable domain, its missing parts supplied by reference TRBV15 and TRBJ1-1, is DAMVIQNPRYQVTQFGKPVTLSCSQTLNHNVMYWYQQKSSQAPKLLFHYYDKDFNNEADTPDNFQSRRPNTSFCFLDIRSPGLGDTAMYLCATSPGLNTEAFFGQGTRLTVV.